These 12 T cell receptor beta chains came from one sample sequenced in a study of blood T cell repertoires in COVID-19. TCRdb's table, derived via immunoSEQ multiplex PCR, lists solely in-frame clones and lacks some. The table has about 69,000 clones, roughly nine tenths seen once. Specimen: peripheral blood. These receptors were taken from a woman between 45 and 65 years old with active COVID-19.

The V and J genes are TRBV5-1 and TRBJ1-4; 11 nucleotides align to TRBD1. The CDR3 extends over 15 amino acids. V gave up 4 bases and J gave up 3 bases; unmatched junction bases: 2. The germline CDR1 and CDR2 sequences are SGHRS and YFSETQ. CDR3 loop: CASSVGQGANEKLFF. CDR3 DNA sequence: TGCGCCAGCAGCGTGGGACAGGGGGCTAATGAAAAACTGTTTTTT.

The chain carries TRBV2 and TRBJ2-3; D is perhaps TRBD1 (6 bases). Trimming left V 5 bases short and J 4 bases short, with 13 bases between. Germline CDR1 is SNHLY and CDR2 is FYNNEI. The CDR3 has 14 residues. The CDR3 nucleotides read TGTGCCAGCAGTCCGGGACAAACTCCAGATACGCAGTATTTT. Its translation: CASSPGQTPDTQYF.

The chain joins TRBV29-1 to TRBJ2-7; tentatively, D is TRBD1 (5 bases). Germline assignment: CDR1 SQVTM and CDR2 ANQGSEA. Trimming left V 4 bases short and J 5 bases short, with 12 bases between. The CDR3 sequence is 12 residues long. The CDR3 here is CSVAAGMHEQYF. The CDR3 DNA reads TGCAGCGTTGCAGCAGGGATGCACGAGCAGTACTTC.

The chain has TRBV4-1 and TRBJ2-7, with D hard to call. Germline-derived CDR1 and CDR2 are MGHRA and YSYEKL. The CDR3 is 19 residues long. The V end was cut by 0 bases, the J end by 2 bases, with 23 bases between. This CDR3 is CASSQEPRDPTSRTYEQYF. CDR3 sequence (DNA): TGCGCCAGCAGCCAAGAACCCCGAGACCCCACCTCGAGGACCTACGAGCAGTACTTC.

This chain uses TRBV28 with TRBJ1-5, with D possibly TRBD1 on 6 matching bases. Germline values: CDR1 MDHEN, CDR2 SYDVKM. The CDR3 totals 17 residues. V was clipped by 4 bases and J by 4 bases, with 20 bases between them. As DNA, the CDR3 is TGTGCCAGCAGTTACAGGGACATTAGTCGCGTTAATCAGCCCCAGCATTTT. Its protein is CASSYRDISRVNQPQHF.

The chain employs TRBV19 and TRBJ2-2; 7 bases line up with TRBD2. The length of the CDR3 is 17 residues. CDR1 LNHDA and CDR2 SQIVND come from the germline V gene (reference sequence). Unmatched junction bases numbered 15, after V lost 7 bases and J lost 4 bases. This CDR3 reads CASKPRHVGGPTGELFF. CDR3 nucleotides: TGTGCCAGTAAACCCCGGCATGTGGGAGGGCCCACCGGGGAGCTGTTTTTT. The full variable domain, in which reference TRBV19 and TRBJ2-2 provide the parts outside the CDR3, is DGGITQSPKYLFRKEGQNVTLSCEQNLNHDAMYWYRQDPGQGLRLIYYSQIVNDFQKGDIAEGYSVSREKKESFPLTVTSAQKNPTAFYLCASKPRHVGGPTGELFFGEGSRLTVL.

This sequence joins TRBV5-1 and TRBJ1-3; 11 bases line up with TRBD1. Looked up from germline, CDR1 is SGHRS and CDR2 is YFSETQ. V gave up 8 bases and J gave up 2 bases; unmatched junction bases: 9. The CDR3 length is 16 residues. DNA for the CDR3: TGCGCCAGGGGTGGACAGGGGGCTGTCACTGGAAACACCATATATTTT. The encoded protein is CARGGQGAVTGNTIYF.

This chain uses TRBV19 with TRBJ1-2; a possible D gene is TRBD1 (5 bases). The CDR3 runs to 15 residues. V was shortened by 1 base and J by 4 bases, with 13 bases between the two germline ends. Germline V lookup: CDR1 LNHDA, CDR2 SQIVND (reference sequence). The CDR3 protein is CASSIGTGYSYGYTF. In nucleotides, the CDR3 is TGTGCCAGTAGTATAGGTACAGGTTATTCCTATGGCTACACCTTC.

V and J are TRBV30 and TRBJ2-1; weak D call: TRBD2 (6 bases). Germline CDR1 and CDR2: GTSNPN and SVGIG (reference sequence). The CDR3 consists of 12 residues. Trimming pared 5 bases from V and 13 bases from J, leaving 18 bases between. The CDR3 protein is CAWRPSGTQQFF. The CDR3 DNA reads TGTGCCTGGCGCCCCTCCGGGACTCAACAGTTCTTC.

The chain is built from TRBV30 and TRBJ1-3; TRBD1 might be the D (5 bases). The CDR3 contains 17 residues. Germline-derived CDR1 and CDR2 are GTSNPN and SVGIG (reference sequence). Trimming removed 1 base from V and 3 bases from J, with 19 bases in between. In nucleotides, the CDR3 is TGTGCCTGGAGTGGTGGGGCAGCTAATTCCCGTGGAAACACCATATATTTT. Encoded protein: CAWSGGAANSRGNTIYF.

This chain uses TRBV7-9 with TRBJ2-7, with a tentative D call TRBD2 (5 bases). CDR3 size: 14 residues. The ends were cut back, 0 bases at V and 2 bases at J, with 8 bases in the middle. Germline CDR1 reads SEHNR; CDR2 reads FQNEAQ (reference sequence). CDR3 residues: CASSLAGAAYEQYF. The CDR3 DNA follows: TGTGCCAGCAGCTTAGCGGGAGCAGCCTACGAGCAGTACTTC.

V and J are TRBV19 and TRBJ2-7; D possibly corresponds to TRBD2 (7 bases). Germline V CDR1 and CDR2: LNHDA, SQIVND (reference sequence). The length of the CDR3 is 14 residues. Trimming left V 5 bases short and J 2 bases short, with 13 bases between. CDR3 DNA sequence: TGTGCCAGTAGTCCGGGGGGACACGCCTACGAGCAGTACTTC. As protein: CASSPGGHAYEQYF.